The 30 T cell receptor beta chains given below trace back to one sample, sequenced in a study of shared clonotypes between healthy human individuals. Measured with immunoSEQ multiplex PCR; TCRdb has only the in-frame clones, and not every one. The sample lists about 460,000 clones, approximately 71% occurring once. The sequencing input was PBMCs. Receptors were obtained from a middle-aged woman in good health. Some clones in this sample may be carry-over from other donors' samples.

The V gene is TRBV15, the J gene TRBJ2-7; D might be TRBD1 (5 bases). The CDR3 is 16 residues long. V was shortened by 5 bases and J by 2 bases, with 19 bases between the two germline ends. Per germline, CDR1 LNHNV and CDR2 YYDKDF (reference sequence). The DNA of the CDR3 is TGTGCCACCAGCGGATTACAGGCAGATGGGCCCTACGAGCAGTACTTC. Amino acid sequence: CATSGLQADGPYEQYF.

The chain links TRBV6-1 to TRBJ2-7; TRBD2 might be the D (5 bases). Germline assignment: CDR1 MNHNS and CDR2 SASEGT. V was shortened by 0 bases and J by 3 bases, with 15 bases between the two germline ends. The CDR3 contains 16 residues. The CDR3 reads CASSEAVLAASYEQYF. The CDR3 DNA is TGTGCCAGCAGTGAAGCGGTTCTAGCAGCTAGCTACGAGCAGTACTTC.

The sample holds a few counts of this clone. V is TRBV10-3 and J is TRBJ2-5; D gene unclear. This CDR3 is 12 amino acids long. Germline CDR1 ENHRY, CDR2 SYGVKD. V shed 3 bases and J shed 10 bases, with 12 bases lying between them. In DNA form, the CDR3 reads TGTGCCATCAGTGACATCGAGGATGTCCAGTACTTC. Encoded protein: CAISDIEDVQYF.

This chain connects TRBV19 to TRBJ1-1, with 8 bases lining up with TRBD1. Germline CDR1 and CDR2: LNHDA and SQIVND (reference sequence). The CDR3 runs 13 residues. V was clipped by 1 base and J by 13 bases; unmatched bases: 8. The CDR3 protein is CASSIASGQVVFF. Here the CDR3 DNA reads TGTGCCAGTAGTATAGCTTCGGGACAGGTCGTTTTCTTT.

CDR3 bases: TGCGCCAGCAGCCCCTCCGGGTCTGAAGGAAACACCATATATTTT. Its translation: CASSPSGSEGNTIYF. The chain has TRBV5-1 and TRBJ1-3; no definite D call. From germline, CDR1 is SGHRS and CDR2 YFSETQ. This CDR3 contains 15 residues. The V end lost 4 bases, the J end lost 4 bases, and 15 bases lay between the germline ends.

In this sample, this clone turned up a few times. J is TRBJ1-1 and V is TRBV29-1, with TRBD1 as a possible D gene (5 bases). The CDR3 has 13 residues. The V end lost 7 bases, the J end lost 2 bases, and 14 bases lay between the germline ends. Germline V gene lookup returns CDR1 SQVTM and CDR2 ANQGSEA. The CDR3 bases are TGCAGCGGAGCCGGACAACTTAACACTGAAGCTTTCTTT. It codes for CSGAGQLNTEAFF.

This clone was detected only a few times. The chain has TRBV11-2 and TRBJ2-7, with unresolved D. The CDR3 runs 12 residues. Deletions cut 5 bases from V and 1 base from J, with 6 bases between. Germline assignment: CDR1 SGHAT and CDR2 FQNNGV. Written as DNA, the CDR3 is TGTGCCAGCAGCCCCGCATCCTACGAGCAGTACTTC. Translated, it gives CASSPASYEQYF. The entire variable domain, with the rest obtained from reference TRBV11-2 and TRBJ2-7, is as follows: EAGVAQSPRYKIIEKRQSVAFWCNPISGHATLYWYQQILGQGPKLLIQFQNNGVVDDSQLPKDRFSAERLKGVDSTLKIQPAKLEDSAVYLCASSPASYEQYFGPGTRLTVT.

The chain joins TRBV7-2 to TRBJ2-5, with 9 nucleotides matching TRBD2. Germline values: CDR1 SGHTA, CDR2 FQGNSA. CDR3 length: 14 amino acids. The junction had 3 bases not matched to a gene; V was cut back by 2 bases and J by 5 bases. The CDR3 DNA reads as TGTGCCAGCAGCTTACCTAGCGGGAAGGAGACCCAGTACTTC. Its protein is CASSLPSGKETQYF. Supplemented by reference TRBV7-2 and TRBJ2-5, the full variable domain reads GAGVSQSPSNKVTEKGKDVELRCDPISGHTALYWYRQSLGQGLEFLIYFQGNSAPDKSGLPSDRFSAERTGGSVSTLTIQRTQQEDSAVYLCASSLPSGKETQYFGPGTRLLVL.

The chain is built from TRBV30 and TRBJ2-7; the D is unclear. This CDR3 comprises 14 residues. The germline V gene has CDR1 GTSNPN and CDR2 SVGIG (reference sequence). V lost 3 bases to trimming and J lost 6 bases, with 18 bases between them. The CDR3 sequence is CAWRHWDLRGEQYF. The CDR3 nucleotides read TGTGCCTGGAGACACTGGGATTTACGAGGCGAGCAGTACTTC.

This clone is a singleton in its sample. The chain is built from TRBV7-2 and TRBJ2-7, with 11 bases fitting TRBD2. Per the germline V gene, CDR1 is SGHTA and CDR2 is FQGNSA. V gave up 7 bases and J gave up 2 bases; unmatched junction bases: 7. The CDR3 runs 15 residues. The chain's CDR3 is CASTLLAGGTYEQYF. The CDR3 bases are TGTGCCAGCACCCTTCTAGCGGGAGGAACCTACGAGCAGTACTTC.

This clone appeared once. V is TRBV18 and J is TRBJ2-3; unclear D gene. This CDR3 has 16 amino acids. Germline CDR1 and CDR2: KGHSH and LQKENI. Deletions cut 3 bases from V and 1 base from J, with 14 bases between. In nucleotides, the CDR3 is TGTGCCAGCTCACCCCGTACCGCCCAGGGCACAGATACGCAGTATTTT. Protein product: CASSPRTAQGTDTQYF.

A few counts support this clone. The gene calls are TRBV7-2 and TRBJ2-2; 8 nucleotides align to TRBD1. This CDR3 is 15 amino acids long. V shed 3 bases, J shed 5 bases, and the junction held 5 bases outside the gene matches. Germline loops: CDR1 SGHTA, CDR2 FQGNSA. The CDR3 protein is CASSLQTGGTGELFF. In DNA, the CDR3 is TGTGCCAGCAGCTTGCAAACAGGGGGGACCGGGGAGCTGTTTTTT.

CDR3 in DNA: TGTGCCAGCAGCGTATTAAATGGAGAAGGCACTGAAGCTTTCTTT. This sequence encodes CASSVLNGEGTEAFF. This chain links TRBV9 with TRBJ1-1, with D uncertain. Per the germline V gene, CDR1 is SGDLS and CDR2 is YYNGEE. V was clipped by 1 base and J by 4 bases, with 14 bases between them. This CDR3 comprises 15 residues.

The chain joins TRBV2 to TRBJ2-2; 7 nucleotides align to TRBD2. The CDR3 is 14 amino acids. In germline, CDR1 is SNHLY, CDR2 FYNNEI. The V and J ends lost 7 bases and 6 bases, in that order; junction bases with no gene match: 8. DNA for the CDR3: TGTGCCAGCATGTTCAGTGGGGGGGCCGGGGAGCTGTTTTTT. The encoded protein is CASMFSGGAGELFF.

This clone was observed a few times. The J gene is TRBJ2-1, the V gene TRBV4-2, with TRBD2 matching over 12 bases. Germline V gene lookup returns CDR1 LGHNA and CDR2 YNFKEQ. This CDR3 region has 16 residues. With 0 bases clipped from V and 7 bases from J, the junction kept 4 bases outside the gene matches. The CDR3 protein is CASSQDPTSGSNEQFF. CDR3 sequence (DNA): TGTGCCAGCAGCCAAGACCCGACTAGCGGGAGTAATGAGCAGTTCTTC.

The table lists this clone with many counts. This chain links TRBV5-1 with TRBJ1-4; D uncertain. V was cut by 4 bases and J by 2 bases, with 12 bases left in between. Germline CDR1 SGHRS, CDR2 YFSETQ. The CDR3 has 15 residues. The CDR3 DNA follows: TGCGCCAGCAGCGCCAGTCCGGGCACTAATGAAAAACTGTTTTTT. It specifies CASSASPGTNEKLFF.

This clone was observed once. This rearrangement joins TRBV7-2 to TRBJ1-5; D call uncertain. CDR3 length: 12 amino acids. V was cut by 2 bases and J by 6 bases, with 5 bases left in between. Germline V CDR1 and CDR2: SGHTA, FQGNSA. DNA for the CDR3: TGTGCCAGCAGCTTAAACAGTCAGCCCCAGCATTTT. Protein sequence: CASSLNSQPQHF.

This clone was counted many times. The chain's CDR3 is CAIRDSLGNTIYF. CDR3 in DNA: TGTGCCATCAGGGACAGTCTGGGAAACACCATATATTTT. The chain employs TRBV10-3 and TRBJ1-3; tentatively, D is TRBD1 (6 bases). There are 13 residues in the CDR3. V lost 6 bases and J lost 4, with 10 bases in between. The germline V gene has CDR1 ENHRY and CDR2 SYGVKD.

The chain combines TRBV27 with TRBJ2-7, with 9 bases matching TRBD2. The germline CDR1 and CDR2 sequences are MNHEY and SMNVEV (reference sequence). The junction had 2 bases not matched to a gene; V was cut back by 3 bases and J by 2 bases. The CDR3 has 14 residues. CDR3 sequence (DNA): TGTGCCAGCAGTTTGCGGGAGGGCCCCTACGAGCAGTACTTC. As protein: CASSLREGPYEQYF.

The V call is TRBV18, the J call TRBJ2-7; 8 positions agree with TRBD2. The V and J ends lost 3 bases and 7 bases, in that order; junction bases with no gene match: 11. CDR1 is KGHSH, CDR2 LQKENI, per germline. This CDR3 contains 15 residues. The CDR3 nucleotides are TGTGCCAGCTCACCCTCCGGACTAGCTCTAGGTGAGCAGTACTTC. Protein: CASSPSGLALGEQYF. Looking up the rest from reference TRBV18 and TRBJ2-7 gives the full variable domain: NAGVMQNPRHLVRRRGQEARLRCSPMKGHSHVYWYRQLPEEGLKFMVYLQKENIIDESGMPKERFSAEFPKEGPSILRIQQVVRGDSAAYFCASSPSGLALGEQYFGPGTRLTVT.

This clone has ten or more counts. This sequence joins TRBV10-1 and TRBJ2-7; D assignment may be TRBD1 or TRBD2 (6 bases each). There are 13 residues in the CDR3. V was pared by 6 bases and J by 6 bases, with 15 bases between. Germline V gene lookup returns CDR1 WNHNN and CDR2 SYGVQD (reference sequence). The CDR3 spells CASSPSRGGEQYF. The CDR3 DNA reads as TGCGCCAGCAGCCCGAGCAGGGGAGGCGAGCAGTACTTC.

This chain links TRBV5-1 with TRBJ2-7, with 9 bases identical to TRBD2. The CDR3 runs to 14 residues. V lost 0 bases, J lost 3 bases, and 1 base stayed unmatched. The germline gives CDR1 SGHRS, CDR2 YFSETQ. CDR3 protein: CASSLGREGYEQYF. In DNA form, the CDR3 reads TGCGCCAGCAGCTTGGGGCGGGAGGGCTACGAGCAGTACTTC.

The CDR3 sequence is CASSEGGGDQPQHF. CDR3 DNA: TGTGCCAGCAGCGAAGGAGGAGGGGATCAGCCCCAGCATTTT. The chain couples TRBV7-2 to TRBJ1-5; TRBD1 is a possible D gene (5 bases). CDR3 length: 14 residues. Trimming removed 5 bases from V and 5 bases from J, with 13 bases in between. CDR1 is SGHTA, CDR2 FQGNSA, per germline.

V and J are TRBV5-1 and TRBJ1-1; 7 nucleotides align to TRBD1. V lost 1 base, J lost 5 bases, and 11 bases stayed unmatched. The CDR3 sequence is 16 residues long. From germline, CDR1 is SGHRS and CDR2 YFSETQ. The CDR3 DNA reads as TGCGCCAGCAGCTTGCCGCAGGGGGATTTCGGGACTGAAGCTTTCTTT. Protein product: CASSLPQGDFGTEAFF.

This clone has a handful of counts. V is TRBV30 and J is TRBJ2-3; 9 positions agree with TRBD2. CDR1 and CDR2 from the germline V gene are GTSNPN and SVGIG (reference sequence). This CDR3 contains 11 residues. The CDR3 region has the DNA TGTGCAGCTAGCGGGGTCACTACGCAGTATTTT. Encoded protein: CAASGVTTQYF.

The table lists this clone with many counts. The chain carries TRBV14 and TRBJ1-1; D is perhaps TRBD1 (6 bases). Per the germline V gene, CDR1 is SGHDN and CDR2 is FVKESK. This CDR3 comprises 14 residues. Trimming cost V 5 bases and J 4 bases, with 14 bases left between them. The chain's CDR3 is CASSNRAESTEAFF. In DNA, the CDR3 is TGTGCCAGCAGCAACAGGGCCGAAAGCACTGAAGCTTTCTTT.

This clone was recorded only once. The J gene is TRBJ1-2, the V gene TRBV5-3, with D possibly being TRBD1 (5 bases). TRBV5-3 is placed among ORFs of uncertain function. Trimming took 2 bases from V and 5 from J, leaving 16 bases between them. This CDR3 is built from 15 residues. The CDR3 is CARSFASGPLYGYTF. The CDR3 nucleotides are TGTGCCAGAAGCTTCGCCTCAGGGCCCCTTTATGGCTACACCTTC.

The V call is TRBV7-9, the J call TRBJ1-4; the D is unclear. CDR1 SEHNR and CDR2 FQNEAQ come from the germline V gene (reference sequence). The CDR3 extends over 18 amino acids. V was clipped by 4 bases and J by 7 bases, with 25 bases between them. The CDR3 sequence is CASSSSTRRHVGSEKLFF. CDR3 nucleotide sequence: TGTGCCAGCAGCTCATCAACCCGACGTCATGTGGGGAGTGAAAAACTGTTTTTT. The whole variable domain, remainder taken from reference TRBV7-9 and TRBJ1-4, is DTGVSQNPRHKITKRGQNVTFRCDPISEHNRLYWYRQTLGQGPEFLTYFQNEAQLEKSRLLSDRFSAERPKGSFSTLEIQRTEQGDSAMYLCASSSSTRRHVGSEKLFFGSGTQLSVL.

This chain uses TRBV5-1 with TRBJ2-1; 10 positions agree with TRBD2. V trimming: 6 bases; J trimming: 6 bases; junction bases outside the gene matches: 9. This CDR3 is 15 amino acids long. Germline V gene lookup returns CDR1 SGHRS and CDR2 YFSETQ. The DNA for the CDR3 is TGCGCCAGCACCGACCTAGCGGGAGTTACCAATGAGCAGTTCTTC. Translation: CASTDLAGVTNEQFF.

The chain uses TRBV5-1 and TRBJ1-1; D is possibly TRBD1 (6 bases). Germline values: CDR1 SGHRS, CDR2 YFSETQ. The CDR3 length is 16 residues. V was pared by 4 bases and J by 3 bases, with 19 bases between. CDR3 DNA: TGCGCCAGCAGCCCCGTAGGGGGAGATAGGTACACTGAAGCTTTCTTT. Translating gives CASSPVGGDRYTEAFF.